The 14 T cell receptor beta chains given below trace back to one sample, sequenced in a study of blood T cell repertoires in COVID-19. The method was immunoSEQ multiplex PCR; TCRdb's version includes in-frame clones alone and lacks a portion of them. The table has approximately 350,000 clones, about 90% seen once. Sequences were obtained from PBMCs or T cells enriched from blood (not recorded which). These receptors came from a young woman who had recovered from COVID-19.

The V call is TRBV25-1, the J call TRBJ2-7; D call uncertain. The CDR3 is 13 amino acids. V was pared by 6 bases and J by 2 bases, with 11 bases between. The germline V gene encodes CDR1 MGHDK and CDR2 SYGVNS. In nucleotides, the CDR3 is TGTGCCAGCAGGGGCAGCCCGACCTACGAGCAGTACTTC. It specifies CASRGSPTYEQYF.

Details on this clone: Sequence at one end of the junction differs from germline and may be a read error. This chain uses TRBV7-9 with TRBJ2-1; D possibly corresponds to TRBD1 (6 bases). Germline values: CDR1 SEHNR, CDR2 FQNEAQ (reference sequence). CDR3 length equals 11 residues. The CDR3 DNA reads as TGTGCCAGCAGCCCCGGTGGGGGCTGGGTCTTC. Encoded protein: CASSPGGGWVF.

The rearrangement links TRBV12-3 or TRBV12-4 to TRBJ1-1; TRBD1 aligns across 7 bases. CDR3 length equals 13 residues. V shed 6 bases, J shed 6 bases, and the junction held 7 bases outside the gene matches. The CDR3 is CASRTGDNAEAFF. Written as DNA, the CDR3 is TGTGCCAGCAGAACAGGGGATAACGCTGAAGCTTTCTTT.

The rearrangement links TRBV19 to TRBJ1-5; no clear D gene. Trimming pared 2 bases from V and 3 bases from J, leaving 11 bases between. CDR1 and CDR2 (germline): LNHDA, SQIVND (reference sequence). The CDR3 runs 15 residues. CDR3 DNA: TGTGCCAGTAGTATACGTTCCGGGGACAATCAGCCCCAGCATTTT. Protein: CASSIRSGDNQPQHF. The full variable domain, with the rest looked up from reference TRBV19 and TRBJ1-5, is DGGITQSPKYLFRKEGQNVTLSCEQNLNHDAMYWYRQDPGQGLRLIYYSQIVNDFQKGDIAEGYSVSREKKESFPLTVTSAQKNPTAFYLCASSIRSGDNQPQHFGDGTRLSIL.

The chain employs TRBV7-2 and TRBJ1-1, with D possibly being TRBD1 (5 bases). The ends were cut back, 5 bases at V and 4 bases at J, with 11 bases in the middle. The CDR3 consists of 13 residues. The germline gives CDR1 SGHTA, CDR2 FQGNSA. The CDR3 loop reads CASSRRGSTEAFF. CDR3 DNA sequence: TGTGCCAGCAGCCGCCGGGGGAGCACTGAAGCTTTCTTT.

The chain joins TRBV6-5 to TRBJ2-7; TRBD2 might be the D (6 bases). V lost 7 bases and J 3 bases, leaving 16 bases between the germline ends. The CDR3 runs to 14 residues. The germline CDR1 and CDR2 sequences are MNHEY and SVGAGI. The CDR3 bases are TGTGCCAGCAACCTCGGGGCGGGAATCTACGAGCAGTACTTC. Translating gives CASNLGAGIYEQYF.

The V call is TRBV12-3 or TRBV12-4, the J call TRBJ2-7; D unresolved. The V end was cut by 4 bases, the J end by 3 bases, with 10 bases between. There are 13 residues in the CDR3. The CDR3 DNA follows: TGTGCCAGCAGTTCGGCAGGTTACTACGAGCAGTACTTC. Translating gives CASSSAGYYEQYF.

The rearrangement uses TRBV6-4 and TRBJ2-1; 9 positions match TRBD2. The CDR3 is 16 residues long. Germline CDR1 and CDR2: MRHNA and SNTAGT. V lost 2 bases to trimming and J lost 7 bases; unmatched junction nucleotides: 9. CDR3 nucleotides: TGTGCCAGCAGTGACGCCGGGGGTAGCGGGGGAAATGAGCAGTTCTTC. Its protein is CASSDAGGSGGNEQFF.

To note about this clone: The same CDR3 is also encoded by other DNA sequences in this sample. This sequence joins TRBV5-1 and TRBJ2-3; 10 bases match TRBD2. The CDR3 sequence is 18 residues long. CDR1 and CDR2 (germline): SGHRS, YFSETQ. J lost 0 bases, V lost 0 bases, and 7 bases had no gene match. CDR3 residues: CASSLGLAGVFSTDTQYF. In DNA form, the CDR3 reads TGCGCCAGCAGCTTGGGGCTAGCGGGAGTCTTTAGCACAGATACGCAGTATTTT.

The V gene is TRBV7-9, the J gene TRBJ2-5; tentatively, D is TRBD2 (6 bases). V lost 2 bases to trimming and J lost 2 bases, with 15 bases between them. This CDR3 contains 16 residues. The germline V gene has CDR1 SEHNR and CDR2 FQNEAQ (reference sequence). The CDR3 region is CASSLWGGGVQETQYF. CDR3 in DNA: TGTGCCAGCAGCTTATGGGGAGGAGGGGTTCAAGAGACCCAGTACTTC.

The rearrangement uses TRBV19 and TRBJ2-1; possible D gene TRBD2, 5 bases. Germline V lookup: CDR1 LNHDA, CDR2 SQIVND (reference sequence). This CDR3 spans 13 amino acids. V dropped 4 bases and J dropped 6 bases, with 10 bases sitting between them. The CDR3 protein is CASSKDYVNEQFF. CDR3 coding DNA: TGTGCCAGTAGTAAAGACTACGTCAATGAGCAGTTCTTC.

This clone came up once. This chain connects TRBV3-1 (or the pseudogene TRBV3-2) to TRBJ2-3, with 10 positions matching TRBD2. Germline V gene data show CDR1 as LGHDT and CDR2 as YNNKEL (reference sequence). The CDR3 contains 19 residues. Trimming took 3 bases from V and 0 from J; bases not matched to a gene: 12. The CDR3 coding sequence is TGTGCCAGCAGCCATCGATCTAGCGGGAGTGGGTGGAGCACAGATACGCAGTATTTT. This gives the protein CASSHRSSGSGWSTDTQYF.

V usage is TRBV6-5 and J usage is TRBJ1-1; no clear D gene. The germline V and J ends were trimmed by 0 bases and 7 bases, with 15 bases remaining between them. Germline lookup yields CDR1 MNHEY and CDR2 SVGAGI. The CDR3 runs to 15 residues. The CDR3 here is CASSYSISGSSEAFF. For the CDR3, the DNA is TGTGCCAGCAGTTACTCGATTTCGGGAAGTAGTGAAGCTTTCTTT.

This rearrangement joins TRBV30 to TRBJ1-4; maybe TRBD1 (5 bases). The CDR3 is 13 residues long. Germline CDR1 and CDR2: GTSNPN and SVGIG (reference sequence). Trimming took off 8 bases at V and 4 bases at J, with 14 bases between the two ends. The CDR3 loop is CAQCTGDNEKLFF. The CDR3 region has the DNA TGTGCCCAATGCACAGGTGATAATGAAAAACTGTTTTTT.